These 17 T cell receptor beta chains originate from one sample sequenced in a study of T cell responses to AZD1222 COVID-19 vaccine. TCRdb keeps only in-frame clones here, not all; method: immunoSEQ multiplex PCR. The data show around 50,000 clones, around four fifths seen once. This specimen consisted of peripheral blood, obtained on day 0 of AZD1222 vaccination. The receptors were sampled from an adult in good health.

In its sample, this clone was seen a few times. The chain has TRBV5-1 and TRBJ1-2, with a weak D call TRBD1 (5 bases). CDR1 is SGHRS and CDR2 is YFSETQ in the germline V gene. The CDR3 length is 17 residues. V was clipped by 0 bases and J by 4 bases, with 19 bases between them. CDR3 DNA sequence: TGCGCCAGCAGCTTGGAGGTGGGGACTGCTGTCATCTATGGCTACACCTTC. It is translated as CASSLEVGTAVIYGYTF.

V and J are TRBV7-3 and TRBJ1-1; 8 bases match TRBD1. CDR1 SGHTA and CDR2 FQGTGA come from the germline V gene. The trim removed 7 bases at V and 8 bases at J, leaving 6 bases unmatched. The CDR3 totals 12 residues. CDR3 DNA sequence: TGTGCCAGCAAATCAGGGGGCCTCGAAGCTTTCTTT. It codes for CASKSGGLEAFF.

The chain has TRBV3-1 (or the pseudogene TRBV3-2) and TRBJ1-3, with TRBD1 matching over 8 bases. This CDR3 spans 14 amino acids. V shed 7 bases, J shed 4 bases, and the junction held 6 bases outside the gene matches. Germline CDR1 LGHDT, CDR2 YNNKEL (reference sequence). In nucleotides, the CDR3 is TGTGCCAGCATCCAGGACAGGGCGGGAAACACCATATATTTT. Its protein product is CASIQDRAGNTIYF.

The chain has TRBV5-1 and TRBJ2-2; D tentatively fits TRBD1 or TRBD2 (5 bases each). Germline CDR1 SGHRS, CDR2 YFSETQ. The CDR3 consists of 14 residues. V was shortened by 6 bases and J by 5 bases, with 14 bases between the two germline ends. In DNA form, the CDR3 reads TGCGCCAGCAACATTGGGGGTAATACCGGGGAGCTGTTTTTT. Translation: CASNIGGNTGELFF.

To note about this clone: One junction end does not reproduce the germline sequence, and a read error may be involved. The chain employs TRBV6-2 or TRBV6-3 and TRBJ2-7, with D maybe TRBD1 (5 bases). The CDR3 totals 16 residues. Germline V gene sequence: CDR1 MNHEY, CDR2 SVGEGT. CDR3 protein: CTSSSLPGQGLYEQYF. The CDR3 DNA reads as TGTACCAGCAGTTCGCTTCCCGGCCAGGGTCTTTACGAGCAGTACTTC.

The V and J genes are TRBV29-1 and TRBJ2-3; no reliable D call. Germline lookup yields CDR1 SQVTM and CDR2 ANQGSEA. This CDR3 spans 14 amino acids. V shed 6 bases and J shed 4 bases, with 17 bases lying between them. CDR3 DNA sequence: TGCAGCGTCCTGGATGCCAATTCGGCAGATACGCAGTATTTT. As protein: CSVLDANSADTQYF.

The chain couples TRBV5-1 to TRBJ2-3; 7 nucleotides match TRBD1. V gave up 4 bases and J gave up 2 bases; unmatched junction bases: 13. CDR1 is SGHRS, CDR2 YFSETQ, per germline. The CDR3 is 17 residues long. The chain's CDR3 is CASSPANRGEDTDTQYF. DNA of the CDR3: TGCGCCAGCAGCCCAGCTAACAGGGGAGAGGACACAGATACGCAGTATTTT. Full variable domain (outside the CDR3, taken from reference TRBV5-1 and TRBJ2-3): KAGVTQTPRYLIKTRGQQVTLSCSPISGHRSVSWYQQTPGQGLQFLFEYFSETQRNKGNFPGRFSGRQFSNSRSEMNVSTLELGDSALYLCASSPANRGEDTDTQYFGPGTRLTVL.

This clone was detected a few times. J is TRBJ2-7 and V is TRBV28; TRBD1 or TRBD2 may be the D gene (6 bases each). V lost 8 bases, J lost 7 bases, and 21 bases lay in between. This CDR3 region has 14 residues. CDR1 and CDR2 (germline): MDHEN, SYDVKM. The chain's CDR3 is CASGTTGRILEQYF. CDR3 nucleotide sequence: TGTGCCAGCGGAACCACAGGGAGGATTTTGGAGCAGTACTTC.

Regarding this clone: At the DNA level, this CDR3 is encoded by other sequences in the same sample as well. The CDR3 nucleotides are TGCAGTGCCCCCCTCGGAAACACCATATATTTT. Its protein is CSAPLGNTIYF. The chain combines TRBV20-1 with TRBJ1-3; D call uncertain. The CDR3 has 11 amino acids. Trimming removed 6 bases from V and 4 bases from J, with 7 bases in between. CDR1 and CDR2 from the germline V gene are DFQATT and SNEGSKA (reference sequence).

The chain joins TRBV7-9 to TRBJ2-6; no firm D call. The CDR3 extends over 14 amino acids. The V end lost 0 bases, the J end lost 4 bases, and 4 bases lay between the germline ends. The V gene's germline CDR1 is SEHNR and CDR2 FQNEAQ (reference sequence). The CDR3, as DNA: TGTGCCAGCAGCTTAGCACTGGGGGCCAACGTCCTGACTTTC. As protein: CASSLALGANVLTF. The whole variable domain, remainder taken from reference TRBV7-9 and TRBJ2-6, is DTGVSQNPRHKITKRGQNVTFRCDPISEHNRLYWYRQTLGQGPEFLTYFQNEAQLEKSRLLSDRFSAERPKGSFSTLEIQRTEQGDSAMYLCASSLALGANVLTFGAGSRLTVL.

The V call is TRBV5-1, the J call TRBJ1-2; D possibly corresponds to TRBD1 (5 bases). Trimming stripped 0 bases from V and 9 bases from J, with 12 bases between. CDR3 length: 13 amino acids. Germline CDR1 is SGHRS and CDR2 is YFSETQ. DNA of the CDR3: TGCGCCAGCAGCTTGGAGGCAGGGAAAAGCTACACCTTC. Protein sequence: CASSLEAGKSYTF.

This clone has more than one count but fewer than ten. V and J are TRBV5-1 and TRBJ1-1, with 7 bases lining up with TRBD1. This CDR3 is built from 14 residues. Per the germline V gene, CDR1 is SGHRS and CDR2 is YFSETQ. V was clipped by 4 bases and J by 1 base; unmatched bases: 4. The CDR3 is CASSNRQGNTEAFF. CDR3 bases: TGCGCCAGCAGCAACAGACAGGGGAACACTGAAGCTTTCTTT. Complete variable domain (other parts from reference TRBV5-1 and TRBJ1-1): KAGVTQTPRYLIKTRGQQVTLSCSPISGHRSVSWYQQTPGQGLQFLFEYFSETQRNKGNFPGRFSGRQFSNSRSEMNVSTLELGDSALYLCASSNRQGNTEAFFGQGTRLTVV.

This clone was picked up a small number of times. The chain couples TRBV19 to TRBJ2-3; either TRBD1 or TRBD2 may supply D (5 bases each). Germline V gene data show CDR1 as LNHDA and CDR2 as SQIVND (reference sequence). Trimming cost V 5 bases and J 6 bases, with 21 bases left between them. The CDR3 consists of 16 residues. CDR3 nucleotide sequence: TGTGCCAGTAGTCGACGGGACGGCGTAAATGTGGATACGCAGTATTTT. Translation: CASSRRDGVNVDTQYF.

V and J are TRBV5-1 and TRBJ1-4; weak D call: TRBD1 (6 bases). V was clipped by 5 bases and J by 0 bases, with 17 bases between them. From germline, CDR1 is SGHRS and CDR2 YFSETQ. The CDR3 totals 17 residues. This CDR3 reads CASSTRQDSATNEKLFF. The DNA for the CDR3 is TGCGCCAGCAGTACCCGACAGGACTCAGCAACTAATGAAAAACTGTTTTTT.

The chain links TRBV7-2 to TRBJ2-2; possible D gene TRBD2, 5 bases. V shed 4 bases and J shed 0 bases, with 6 bases lying between them. The CDR3 runs 14 residues. The germline gives CDR1 SGHTA, CDR2 FQGNSA. CDR3 in DNA: TGTGCCAGCAGCTCTAGCTCGAACACCGGGGAGCTGTTTTTT. Its protein product is CASSSSSNTGELFF.

The V call is TRBV5-1, the J call TRBJ2-3; TRBD2 matches at 15 bases. Germline loops: CDR1 SGHRS, CDR2 YFSETQ. This CDR3 is 18 amino acids long. Trimming cost V 4 bases and J 0 bases; bases outside gene matches: 6. The CDR3 loop reads CASSTGLAGGSSTDTQYF. Here the CDR3 DNA reads TGCGCCAGCAGCACCGGACTAGCGGGGGGGTCGAGCACAGATACGCAGTATTTT.

This clone was detected only once. The CDR3 is CASSPGQEGNQPQHF. In nucleotides, the CDR3 is TGTGCCAGCTCACCCGGACAGGAAGGCAATCAGCCCCAGCATTTT. The chain uses TRBV18 and TRBJ1-5, with 7 bases that match TRBD1. The germline gives CDR1 KGHSH, CDR2 LQKENI. J lost 2 bases, V lost 3 bases, and 4 bases had no gene match. This CDR3 spans 15 amino acids.